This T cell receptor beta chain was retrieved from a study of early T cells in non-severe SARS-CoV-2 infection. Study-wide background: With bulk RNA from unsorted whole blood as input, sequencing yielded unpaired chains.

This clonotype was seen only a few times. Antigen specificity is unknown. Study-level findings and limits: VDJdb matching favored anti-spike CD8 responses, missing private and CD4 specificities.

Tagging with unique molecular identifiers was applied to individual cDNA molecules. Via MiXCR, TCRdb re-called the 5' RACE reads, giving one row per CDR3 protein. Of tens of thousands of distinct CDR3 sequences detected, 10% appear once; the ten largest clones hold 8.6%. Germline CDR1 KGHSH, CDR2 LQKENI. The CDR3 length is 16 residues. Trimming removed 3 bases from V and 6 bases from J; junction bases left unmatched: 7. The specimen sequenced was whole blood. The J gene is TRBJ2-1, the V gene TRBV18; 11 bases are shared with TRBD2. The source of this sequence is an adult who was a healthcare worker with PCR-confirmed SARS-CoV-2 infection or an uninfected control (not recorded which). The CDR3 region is CASSPSLAGAGNEQFF. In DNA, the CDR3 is TGTGCCAGCTCACCGTCACTAGCGGGAGCAGGCAATGAGCAGTTCTTC.